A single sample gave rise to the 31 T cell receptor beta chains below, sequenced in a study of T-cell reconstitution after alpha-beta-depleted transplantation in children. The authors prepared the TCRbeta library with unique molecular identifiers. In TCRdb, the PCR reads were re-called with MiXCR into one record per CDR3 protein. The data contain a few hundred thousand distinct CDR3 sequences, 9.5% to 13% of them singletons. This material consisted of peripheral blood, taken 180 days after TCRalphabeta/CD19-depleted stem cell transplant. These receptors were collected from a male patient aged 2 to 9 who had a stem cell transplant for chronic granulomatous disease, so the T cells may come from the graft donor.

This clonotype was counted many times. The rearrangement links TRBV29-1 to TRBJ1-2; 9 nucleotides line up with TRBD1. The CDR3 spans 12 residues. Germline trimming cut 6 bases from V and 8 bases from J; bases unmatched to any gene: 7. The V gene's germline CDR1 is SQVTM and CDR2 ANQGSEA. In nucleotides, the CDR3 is TGCAGCGTGAGAACAGGGGGCTACGGCTACACCTTC. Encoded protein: CSVRTGGYGYTF.

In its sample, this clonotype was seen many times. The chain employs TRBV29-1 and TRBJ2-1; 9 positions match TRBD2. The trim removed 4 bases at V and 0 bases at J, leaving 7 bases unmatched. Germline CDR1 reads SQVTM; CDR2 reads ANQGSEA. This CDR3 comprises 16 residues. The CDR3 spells CSVGRSGGSSYNEQFF. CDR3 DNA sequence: TGCAGCGTTGGGAGGAGCGGGGGGAGCTCCTACAATGAGCAGTTCTTC.

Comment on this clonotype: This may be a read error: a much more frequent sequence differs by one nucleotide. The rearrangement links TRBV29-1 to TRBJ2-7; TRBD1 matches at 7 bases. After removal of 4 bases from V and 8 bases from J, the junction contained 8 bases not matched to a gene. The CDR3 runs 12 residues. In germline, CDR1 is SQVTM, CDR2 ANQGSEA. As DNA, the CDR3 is TGCAGCGTTGGTCAGGGGGTTTGGAAGCAGTACTTC. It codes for CSVGQGVWKQYF.

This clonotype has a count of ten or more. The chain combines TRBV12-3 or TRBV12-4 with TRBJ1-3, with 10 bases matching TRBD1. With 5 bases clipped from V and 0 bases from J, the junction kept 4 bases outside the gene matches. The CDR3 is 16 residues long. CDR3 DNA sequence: TGTGCCAGCAGTAGACAGGGGGCCGGCTCTGGAAACACCATATATTTT. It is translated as CASSRQGAGSGNTIYF.

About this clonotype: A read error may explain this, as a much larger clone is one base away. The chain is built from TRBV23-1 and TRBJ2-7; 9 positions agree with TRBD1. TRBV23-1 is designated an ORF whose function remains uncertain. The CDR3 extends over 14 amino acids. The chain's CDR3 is CASRPGQGTYEHYF. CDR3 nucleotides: TGCGCCAGCAGGCCGGGACAGGGAACCTACGAGCACTACTTC.

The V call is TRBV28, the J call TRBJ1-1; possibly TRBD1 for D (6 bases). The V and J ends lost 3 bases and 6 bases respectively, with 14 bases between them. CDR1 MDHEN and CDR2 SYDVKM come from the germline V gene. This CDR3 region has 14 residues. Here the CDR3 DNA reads TGTGCCAGCAGTTTTTCTTCAGGGGACCCTGAAGCTTTCTTT. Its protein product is CASSFSSGDPEAFF.

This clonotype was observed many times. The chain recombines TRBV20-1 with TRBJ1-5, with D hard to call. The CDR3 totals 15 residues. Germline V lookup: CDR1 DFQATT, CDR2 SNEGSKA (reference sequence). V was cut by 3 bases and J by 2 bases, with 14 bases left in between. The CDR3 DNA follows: TGCAGTGCTAGCGCAAGCGCCGGGGGCAATCAGCCCCAGCATTTT. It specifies CSASASAGGNQPQHF.

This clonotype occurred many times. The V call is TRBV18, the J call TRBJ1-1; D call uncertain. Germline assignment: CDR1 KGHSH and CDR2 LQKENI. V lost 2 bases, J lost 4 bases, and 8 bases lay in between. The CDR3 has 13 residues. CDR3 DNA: TGTGCCAGCTCACCAGGGATGGGCACTGAAGCTTTCTTT. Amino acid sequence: CASSPGMGTEAFF.

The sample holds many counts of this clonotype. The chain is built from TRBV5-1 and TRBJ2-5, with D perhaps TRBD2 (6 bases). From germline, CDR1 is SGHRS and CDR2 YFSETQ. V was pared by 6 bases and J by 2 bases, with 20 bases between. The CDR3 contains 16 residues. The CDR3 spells CASTEGGAGEQETQYF. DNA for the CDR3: TGCGCCAGCACCGAAGGAGGGGCAGGTGAACAAGAGACCCAGTACTTC.

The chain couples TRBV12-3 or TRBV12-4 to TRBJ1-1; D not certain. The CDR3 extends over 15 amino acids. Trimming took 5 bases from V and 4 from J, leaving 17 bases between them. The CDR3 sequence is CASSTRPPLVTEAFF. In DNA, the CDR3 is TGTGCCAGCAGTACCAGACCCCCCTTGGTCACTGAAGCTTTCTTT.

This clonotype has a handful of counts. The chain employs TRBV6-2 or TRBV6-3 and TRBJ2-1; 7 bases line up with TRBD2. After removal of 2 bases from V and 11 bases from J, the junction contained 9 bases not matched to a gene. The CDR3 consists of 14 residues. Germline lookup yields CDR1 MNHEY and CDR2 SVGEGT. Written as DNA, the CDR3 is TGTGCCAGCAGTTACGGGGCCTCTAGCGGAAAGCAGTTCTTC. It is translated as CASSYGASSGKQFF.

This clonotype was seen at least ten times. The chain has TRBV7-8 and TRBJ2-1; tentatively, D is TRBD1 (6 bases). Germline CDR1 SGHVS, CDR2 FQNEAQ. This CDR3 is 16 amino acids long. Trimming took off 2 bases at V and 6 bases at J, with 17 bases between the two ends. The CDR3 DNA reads TGTGCCAGCAGCTTATCCCCCCGACAGGTCGGCAATGAGCAGTTCTTC. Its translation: CASSLSPRQVGNEQFF. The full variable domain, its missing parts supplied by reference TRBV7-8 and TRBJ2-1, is GAGVSQSPRYKVAKRGQDVALRCDPISGHVSLFWYQQALGQGPEFLTYFQNEAQLDKSGLPSDRFFAERPEGSVSTLKIQRTQQEDSAVYLCASSLSPRQVGNEQFFGPGTRLTVL.

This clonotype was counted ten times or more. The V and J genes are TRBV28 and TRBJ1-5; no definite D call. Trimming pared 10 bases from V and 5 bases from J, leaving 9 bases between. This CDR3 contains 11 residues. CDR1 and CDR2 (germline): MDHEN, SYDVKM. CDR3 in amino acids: CATAQHQPQHF. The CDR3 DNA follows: TGTGCCACAGCGCAACATCAGCCCCAGCATTTT.

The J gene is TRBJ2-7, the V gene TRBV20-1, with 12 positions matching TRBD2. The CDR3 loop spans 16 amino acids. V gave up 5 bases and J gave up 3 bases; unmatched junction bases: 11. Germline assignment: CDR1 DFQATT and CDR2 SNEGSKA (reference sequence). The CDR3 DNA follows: TGCAGTGCTCGGACTAGCGGGACCATTAACTTCTACGAGCAGTACTTC. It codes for CSARTSGTINFYEQYF.

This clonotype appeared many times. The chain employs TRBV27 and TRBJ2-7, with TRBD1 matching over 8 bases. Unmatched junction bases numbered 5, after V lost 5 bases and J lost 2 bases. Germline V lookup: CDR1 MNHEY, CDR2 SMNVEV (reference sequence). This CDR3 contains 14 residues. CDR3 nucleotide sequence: TGTGCCAGCAGTCGATCGACAGGGGCCTACGAGCAGTACTTC. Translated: CASSRSTGAYEQYF.

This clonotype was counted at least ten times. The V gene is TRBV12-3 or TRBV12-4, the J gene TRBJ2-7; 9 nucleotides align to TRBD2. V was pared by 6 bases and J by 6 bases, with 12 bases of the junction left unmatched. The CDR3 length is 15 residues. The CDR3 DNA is TGTGCCAGCAGAAAAGCGGGAGGCCCTCTAAGCGAGCAGTACTTC. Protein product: CASRKAGGPLSEQYF.

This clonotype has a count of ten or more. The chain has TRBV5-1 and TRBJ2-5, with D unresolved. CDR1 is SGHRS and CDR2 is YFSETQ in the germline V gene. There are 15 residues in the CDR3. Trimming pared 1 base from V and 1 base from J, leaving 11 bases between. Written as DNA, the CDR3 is TGCGCCAGCAGCTTGAACGGCGCCTCCCAAGAGACCCAGTACTTC. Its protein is CASSLNGASQETQYF.

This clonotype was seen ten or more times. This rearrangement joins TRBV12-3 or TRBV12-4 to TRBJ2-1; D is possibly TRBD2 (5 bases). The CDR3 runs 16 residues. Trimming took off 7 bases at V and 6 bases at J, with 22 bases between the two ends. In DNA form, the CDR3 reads TGTGCCAGCACCAGAGTGGTCGGGGTGCGGGCCAATGAGCAGTTCTTC. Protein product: CASTRVVGVRANEQFF.

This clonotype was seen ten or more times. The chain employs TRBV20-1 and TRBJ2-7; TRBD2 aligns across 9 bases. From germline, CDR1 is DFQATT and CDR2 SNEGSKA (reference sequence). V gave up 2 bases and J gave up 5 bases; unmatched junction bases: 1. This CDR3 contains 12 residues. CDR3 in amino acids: CSARLAGHEQYF. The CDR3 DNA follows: TGCAGTGCTAGACTAGCGGGGCACGAGCAGTACTTC.

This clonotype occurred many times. The CDR3 region has the DNA TGTGCCAGCAGTTACCGTTCGGGGCGCATCAATGAGCAGTTCTTC. The encoded protein is CASSYRSGRINEQFF. This chain joins TRBV6-2 or TRBV6-3 and TRBJ2-1; perhaps D is TRBD1 or TRBD2 (5 bases each). The CDR3 loop spans 15 amino acids. CDR1 and CDR2 (germline): MNHEY, SVGEGT. The germline V and J ends were trimmed by 2 bases and 6 bases, with 14 bases remaining between them.

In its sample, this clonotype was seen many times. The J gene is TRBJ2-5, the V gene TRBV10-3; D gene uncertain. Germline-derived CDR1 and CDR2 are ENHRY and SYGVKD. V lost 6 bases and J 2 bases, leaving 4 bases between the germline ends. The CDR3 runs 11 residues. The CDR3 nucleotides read TGTGCCATCAGCTCGCAAGAGACCCAGTACTTC. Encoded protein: CAISSQETQYF.

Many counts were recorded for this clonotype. As DNA, the CDR3 is TGCAGTGTTACGGGACAGGCCTCCTATGGCTACACCTTC. Translation: CSVTGQASYGYTF. The chain couples TRBV20-1 to TRBJ1-2; 8 bases agree with TRBD1. This CDR3 comprises 13 residues. V was clipped by 7 bases and J by 4 bases; unmatched bases: 8. CDR1 and CDR2 (germline): DFQATT, SNEGSKA (reference sequence).

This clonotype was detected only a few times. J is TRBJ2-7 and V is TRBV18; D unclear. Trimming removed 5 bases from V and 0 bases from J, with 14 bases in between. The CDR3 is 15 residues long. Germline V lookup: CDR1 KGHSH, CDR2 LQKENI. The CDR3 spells CASSAGSLSSYEQYF. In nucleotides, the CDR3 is TGTGCCAGCTCAGCCGGGTCTCTCAGCTCCTACGAGCAGTACTTC.

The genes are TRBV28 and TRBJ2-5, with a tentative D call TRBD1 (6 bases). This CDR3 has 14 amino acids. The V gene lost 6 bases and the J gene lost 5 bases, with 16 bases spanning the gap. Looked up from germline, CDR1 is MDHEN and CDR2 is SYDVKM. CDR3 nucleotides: TGTGCCAGCAGGCCCTATACAGGGTCGGAGACCCAGTACTTC. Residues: CASRPYTGSETQYF.

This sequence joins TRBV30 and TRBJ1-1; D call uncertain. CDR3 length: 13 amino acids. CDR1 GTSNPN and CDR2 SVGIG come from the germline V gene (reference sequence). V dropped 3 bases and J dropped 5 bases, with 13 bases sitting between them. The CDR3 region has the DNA TGTGCCTGGAGCCCTAGCCAGGTAACTGAAGCTTTCTTT. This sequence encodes CAWSPSQVTEAFF.

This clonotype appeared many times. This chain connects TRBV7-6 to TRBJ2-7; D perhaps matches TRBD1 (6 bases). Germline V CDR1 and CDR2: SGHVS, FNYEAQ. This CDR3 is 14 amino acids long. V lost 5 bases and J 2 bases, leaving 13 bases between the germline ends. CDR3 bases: TGTGCCAGCAGCCCCCTCTCAGGGGCCTACGAGCAGTACTTC. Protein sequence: CASSPLSGAYEQYF.

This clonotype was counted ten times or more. Written as DNA, the CDR3 is TGCGCCAGCAGCTTGGGGGACACCTTCCAAGAGACCCAGTACTTC. Translation: CASSLGDTFQETQYF. The genes are TRBV5-1 and TRBJ2-5; D might be TRBD1 (6 bases). Germline V gene data show CDR1 as SGHRS and CDR2 as YFSETQ. The V gene lost 0 bases and the J gene lost 1 base, with 10 bases spanning the gap. The CDR3 is made up of 15 amino acids.

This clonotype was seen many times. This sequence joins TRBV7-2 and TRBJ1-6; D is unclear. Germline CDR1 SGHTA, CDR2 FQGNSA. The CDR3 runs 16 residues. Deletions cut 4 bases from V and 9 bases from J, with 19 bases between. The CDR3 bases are TGTGCCAGCAGCTGGAGTGACGGCAGTGCGGGTTCACCCCTCCACTTT. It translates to CASSWSDGSAGSPLHF.

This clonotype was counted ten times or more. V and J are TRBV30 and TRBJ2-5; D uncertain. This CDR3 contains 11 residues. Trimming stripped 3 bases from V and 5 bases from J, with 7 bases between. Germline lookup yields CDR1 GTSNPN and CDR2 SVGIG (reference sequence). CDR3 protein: CAWRPVETQYF. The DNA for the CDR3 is TGTGCCTGGAGGCCCGTCGAGACCCAGTACTTC.

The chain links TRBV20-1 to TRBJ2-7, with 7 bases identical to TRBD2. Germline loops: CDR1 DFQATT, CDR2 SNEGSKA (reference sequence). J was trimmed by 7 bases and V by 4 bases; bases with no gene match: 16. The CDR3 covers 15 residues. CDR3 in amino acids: CSATRWGGDSREQYF. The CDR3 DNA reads TGCAGTGCTACACGGTGGGGGGGGGACTCGCGGGAGCAGTACTTC.

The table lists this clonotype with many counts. The DNA for the CDR3 is TGTGCCAGCAGCGTAGCGTCTAGCGGAAACAATGAGCAGTTCTTC. Translated, it gives CASSVASSGNNEQFF. The V call is TRBV9, the J call TRBJ2-1; 7 nucleotides agree with TRBD2. This CDR3 has 15 residues. Germline V CDR1 and CDR2: SGDLS, YYNGEE. J lost 5 bases, V lost 0 bases, and 5 bases had no gene match.